Following are 30 T cell receptor beta chains from one sample sequenced in a study of molecular identifiers for immune sequencing clone quantification. Via MiXCR, TCRdb re-called the PCR reads, giving one row per CDR3 protein. The sample lists 300,000 to 400,000 distinct CDR3 sequences; over 20% were seen once. Sequenced material: naive CD8+ T cells from blood, with Jurkat cell RNA spiked in. Noted subset: FACS-sorted CD8+CD4-CCR7+CD45RA+ naive T cells. Receptor source: a human donor in good health. Some libraries in this study had Jurkat cell RNA spiked in.

In the case of this clonotype: It differs at one base from a far larger clone, so likely a read error. This chain joins TRBV11-2 and TRBJ2-2; a possible D gene is TRBD1 (6 bases). Trimming removed 10 bases at V and 5 bases at J, with 11 bases between. Germline V gives CDR1 SGHAT, CDR2 FQNNGV. The CDR3 totals 12 residues. CDR3 region: CANSQGTGELFF. For the CDR3, the DNA is TGTGCCAACAGTCAGGGGACCGGGGAGCTGTTTTTT.

The table lists this clonotype with many counts. The V gene is TRBV4-3, the J gene TRBJ2-1, with D unclear. CDR1 LGHNA and CDR2 YSLEER come from the germline V gene. The CDR3 extends over 13 amino acids. Deletions cut 3 bases from V and 4 bases from J, with 7 bases between. The CDR3 nucleotides are TGCGCCAGCAGCCAGGGGTTATACAATGAGCAGTTCTTC. Translating it yields CASSQGLYNEQFF.

The chain combines TRBV7-2 with TRBJ2-3; 8 bases line up with TRBD2. Trimming removed 3 bases from V and 4 bases from J; junction bases left unmatched: 9. This CDR3 comprises 16 residues. The V gene's germline CDR1 is SGHTA and CDR2 FQGNSA. DNA for the CDR3: TGTGCCAGCAGCTTCGACGGGAGGGGTCCCCCAGATACGCAGTATTTT. Protein sequence: CASSFDGRGPPDTQYF.

A single count supports this clonotype. The chain couples TRBV28 to TRBJ1-1; D may be TRBD1 (5 bases). V lost 6 bases, J lost 5 bases, and 13 bases lay in between. Germline V gives CDR1 MDHEN, CDR2 SYDVKM. The CDR3 loop spans 13 amino acids. CDR3 protein: CASRSGRRTEAFF. The CDR3, as DNA: TGTGCCAGCAGGTCGGGGCGCAGGACTGAAGCTTTCTTT. The full variable domain, completed using reference TRBV28 and TRBJ1-1, is DVKVTQSSRYLVKRTGEKVFLECVQDMDHENMFWYRQDPGLGLRLIYFSYDVKMKEKGDIPEGYSVSREKKERFSLILESASTNQTSMYLCASRSGRRTEAFFGQGTRLTVV.

The J gene is TRBJ2-1, the V gene TRBV14; D could derive from TRBD1 or TRBD2 (6 bases each). CDR1 SGHDN and CDR2 FVKESK come from the germline V gene. The CDR3 has 11 amino acids. V lost 5 bases and J lost 12, with 11 bases in between. The CDR3 DNA follows: TGTGCCAGCAGCTGGGGGGCCGGGCAGTTCTTC. It encodes CASSWGAGQFF.

This clonotype was recorded at least ten times. The chain is built from TRBV30 and TRBJ2-2; D not certain. The V and J ends lost 2 bases and 2 bases respectively, with 9 bases between them. CDR3 length: 14 residues. Germline V gene data show CDR1 as GTSNPN and CDR2 as SVGIG (reference sequence). The CDR3 DNA reads as TGTGCCTGGAGTTGGGGTCTAAACACCGGGGAGCTGTTTTTT. It codes for CAWSWGLNTGELFF.

In its sample, this clonotype was seen a few times. The genes are TRBV7-8 and TRBJ1-5; D unresolved. Germline CDR1 reads SGHVS; CDR2 reads FQNEAQ. The CDR3 is 17 residues long. Trimming cost V 0 bases and J 0 bases, with 12 bases left between them. For the CDR3, the DNA is TGTGCCAGCAGCTTAGCCCTACGACACTATAGCAATCAGCCCCAGCATTTT. It encodes CASSLALRHYSNQPQHF.

This clonotype was detected ten times or more. The chain employs TRBV5-1 and TRBJ2-7; D possibly uses TRBD1 or TRBD2 (5 bases each). The V gene's germline CDR1 is SGHRS and CDR2 YFSETQ. The CDR3 sequence is 14 residues long. V lost 6 bases and J 1 base, leaving 14 bases between the germline ends. The CDR3 DNA reads as TGCGCCAGCAACATGGGGGACGGTTCCTACGAGCAGTACTTC. Its protein is CASNMGDGSYEQYF.

This clonotype was observed a few times. The chain links TRBV19 to TRBJ1-2; D may be TRBD1 (5 bases). Germline-derived CDR1 and CDR2 are LNHDA and SQIVND (reference sequence). CDR3 length: 15 residues. V lost 7 bases and J lost 0, with 15 bases in between. CDR3 protein: CASNGWGEANYGYTF. In DNA, the CDR3 is TGTGCCAGTAACGGCTGGGGGGAGGCTAACTATGGCTACACCTTC.

The genes are TRBV4-3 and TRBJ1-4; D remains unclear. V lost 5 bases to trimming and J lost 0 bases, with 7 bases between them. The germline V gene has CDR1 LGHNA and CDR2 YSLEER. The CDR3 consists of 14 residues. This chain's CDR3 is CASSAYATNEKLFF. CDR3 nucleotides: TGCGCCAGCAGCGCGTACGCAACTAATGAAAAACTGTTTTTT.

About this clonotype itself: At one boundary the junction diverges from the germline segment, which might be a read error. This rearrangement joins TRBV27 to TRBJ2-3, with D possibly being TRBD2 (6 bases). Germline V gives CDR1 MNHEY, CDR2 SMNVEV (reference sequence). This CDR3 comprises 17 residues. For the CDR3, the DNA is TGTGCCAGCAGTCCCTTACTAGCAGGAAGGATCACGGATACGCGGTATTTT. Amino acids: CASSPLLAGRITDTRYF.

This chain connects TRBV7-9 to TRBJ2-7, with D perhaps TRBD1 (6 bases). The germline gives CDR1 SEHNR, CDR2 FQNEAQ (reference sequence). The CDR3 loop spans 16 amino acids. V lost 5 bases and J 0 bases, leaving 17 bases between the germline ends. CDR3 nucleotides: TGTGCCAGCAGCCCCCGAACAGGGCCTCGCTCCTACGAGCAGTACTTC. Amino acid sequence: CASSPRTGPRSYEQYF.

This clonotype occurred a few times. The V call is TRBV28, the J call TRBJ2-3, with a weak D call TRBD1 (5 bases). The germline V and J ends were trimmed by 3 bases and 2 bases, with 9 bases remaining between them. The CDR3 runs 14 residues. The germline V gene encodes CDR1 MDHEN and CDR2 SYDVKM. CDR3 DNA: TGTGCCAGCAGTTTGGTCAGGGTCACAGATACGCAGTATTTT. Translation: CASSLVRVTDTQYF.

V and J are TRBV20-1 and TRBJ1-5, with D possibly being TRBD1 (5 bases). Per the germline V gene, CDR1 is DFQATT and CDR2 is SNEGSKA (reference sequence). The CDR3 is made up of 13 amino acids. V lost 6 bases and J lost 3, with 12 bases in between. The CDR3 here is CSAPGPNNQPQHF. The CDR3 nucleotides read TGCAGTGCCCCGGGACCCAACAATCAGCCCCAGCATTTT.

There are many counts of this clonotype. This CDR3 is CSALTAGTQYF. As DNA, the CDR3 is TGCAGCGCCCTGACCGCAGGTACGCAGTATTTT. The J gene is TRBJ2-3, the V gene TRBV29-1; D remains ambiguous. The CDR3 loop spans 11 amino acids. Germline V CDR1 and CDR2: SQVTM, ANQGSEA. The V gene lost 7 bases and the J gene lost 8 bases, with 13 bases spanning the gap.

The chain recombines TRBV19 with TRBJ1-1; 7 bases match TRBD1. This CDR3 region has 13 residues. Trimming removed 6 bases from V and 3 bases from J; junction bases left unmatched: 4. Germline V CDR1 and CDR2: LNHDA, SQIVND (reference sequence). CDR3 sequence reads: CASSQGGYTEAFF. The DNA of the CDR3 is TGTGCCAGTAGCCAGGGGGGCTACACTGAAGCTTTCTTT.

The V and J genes are TRBV19 and TRBJ2-2; D gene ambiguous. Trimming pared 7 bases from V and 4 bases from J, leaving 10 bases between. This CDR3 comprises 13 residues. The germline V gene has CDR1 LNHDA and CDR2 SQIVND (reference sequence). CDR3 DNA: TGTGCCAGTAATTTCGGGTCCACCGGGGAGCTGTTTTTT. Encoded protein: CASNFGSTGELFF. The whole variable domain, filled in from reference TRBV19 and TRBJ2-2, reads DGGITQSPKYLFRKEGQNVTLSCEQNLNHDAMYWYRQDPGQGLRLIYYSQIVNDFQKGDIAEGYSVSREKKESFPLTVTSAQKNPTAFYLCASNFGSTGELFFGEGSRLTVL.

This clonotype was recorded many times. The chain couples TRBV11-2 to TRBJ2-1; no reliable D call. Trimming pared 3 bases from V and 10 bases from J, leaving 10 bases between. The CDR3 loop spans 12 amino acids. CDR1 and CDR2 (germline): SGHAT, FQNNGV. The CDR3 here is CASSFAVREQFF. The CDR3, as DNA: TGTGCCAGCAGCTTCGCCGTCAGGGAGCAGTTCTTC.

Remarks on this clonotype: This may be a read error: a much more frequent sequence differs by one nucleotide. The chain is built from TRBV4-3 and TRBJ2-3; D is perhaps TRBD1 (6 bases). This CDR3 spans 16 amino acids. CDR1 is LGHNA, CDR2 YSLEER, per germline. CDR3 DNA: TGCGTCAGCAGTCCCTCCCAGCAGGGGATATCAGATACGCAGTATTTT. It is translated as CVSSPSQQGISDTQYF.

With regard to this clonotype: Possible read error: a much larger clone is one base away. This rearrangement joins TRBV6-1 to TRBJ2-1, with TRBD2 identical over 9 bases. The CDR3 contains 15 residues. The germline CDR1 and CDR2 sequences are MNHNS and SASEGT. The CDR3 protein is CVSSELAGEYNEQFF. DNA of the CDR3: TGTGTCAGCAGTGAATTAGCGGGAGAGTACAATGAGCAGTTCTTC.

This clonotype occurred once. It may be a read error: a sequence one base away is much more abundant. J is TRBJ2-7 and V is TRBV7-6, with a tentative D call TRBD2 (5 bases). The CDR3 spans 13 residues. Germline V lookup: CDR1 SGHVS, CDR2 FNYEAQ. The CDR3 region has the DNA TGTGCCAGCGGCTTTGAGGGTACCGGCGAGCAGTACTTC. Residues: CASGFEGTGEQYF.

This clonotype has a count of ten or more. The chain is built from TRBV29-1 and TRBJ2-6; D is unresolved. The V gene lost 3 bases and the J gene lost 0 bases, with 9 bases spanning the gap. The CDR3 length is 15 residues. Germline V lookup: CDR1 SQVTM, CDR2 ANQGSEA. The CDR3: CSVETQSSGANVLTF. The CDR3 nucleotides read TGCAGCGTTGAGACCCAGAGCTCTGGGGCCAACGTCCTGACTTTC.

Concerning this clonotype itself: A much more abundant neighbour one base away suggests this may be a read error. The chain is built from TRBV20-1 and TRBJ1-6; D perhaps matches TRBD1 (6 bases). Trimming removed 6 bases at V and 3 bases at J, with 15 bases between. In germline, CDR1 is DFQATT, CDR2 SNEGSKA (reference sequence). This CDR3 spans 15 amino acids. CDR3 nucleotide sequence: TGCAGTGCCCACGAGACAGGCAACTATAATTCACCCCTCCACTTT. This codes for CSAHETGNYNSPLHF.

This clonotype was counted between two and nine times. Here the CDR3 reads CASSLDKGVDTQYF. CDR3 nucleotides: TGCGCCAGCAGCCTGGATAAGGGGGTAGATACGCAGTATTTT. The chain is built from TRBV5-1 and TRBJ2-3; possibly TRBD1 for D (6 bases). The V gene lost 4 bases and the J gene lost 5 bases, with 14 bases spanning the gap. CDR3 length equals 14 residues. Germline V gives CDR1 SGHRS, CDR2 YFSETQ. Variable domain in full (rest from reference TRBV5-1 and TRBJ2-3): KAGVTQTPRYLIKTRGQQVTLSCSPISGHRSVSWYQQTPGQGLQFLFEYFSETQRNKGNFPGRFSGRQFSNSRSEMNVSTLELGDSALYLCASSLDKGVDTQYFGPGTRLTVL.

This clonotype has a count of ten or more. The chain combines TRBV29-1 with TRBJ2-3; 8 bases line up with TRBD1. V gave up 4 bases and J gave up 4 bases; unmatched junction bases: 1. The CDR3 covers 12 residues. Germline-derived CDR1 and CDR2 are SQVTM and ANQGSEA. The CDR3 DNA reads as TGCAGCGTTGGACAGGGGTCAGATACGCAGTATTTT. Residues: CSVGQGSDTQYF.

Regarding this clonotype: A single base separates this from a much larger clone, so it may be a read error. The chain recombines TRBV19 with TRBJ2-1, with D perhaps assigned TRBD1 or TRBD2 (6 bases each). There are 12 residues in the CDR3. Germline V gene sequence: CDR1 LNHDA, CDR2 SQIVND (reference sequence). The CDR3 sequence is CASSSEGDEQSF. In nucleotides, the CDR3 is TGTGCCAGTAGTTCGGAGGGGGATGAGCAGTCCTTC.

Notes on this clonotype: No conserved phenylalanine or tryptophan is present at the end of the CDR3, so a read error is the likely explanation. The chain couples TRBV28 to TRBJ2-7; D gene uncertain. Per germline, CDR1 MDHEN and CDR2 SYDVKM. The CDR3 totals 14 residues. The CDR3 spells CASSDPTPTYQQYL. The DNA of the CDR3 is TGTGCCAGCAGCGATCCCACCCCCACCTACCAGCAGTACTTA.

This clonotype turned up a few times. This rearrangement joins TRBV7-9 to TRBJ2-5, with D possibly called TRBD1 or TRBD2 (5 bases each). Germline values: CDR1 SEHNR, CDR2 FQNEAQ (reference sequence). The V end was cut by 5 bases, the J end by 5 bases, with 21 bases between. There are 16 residues in the CDR3. The CDR3 here is CASSPGTEGPLETQYF. Here the CDR3 DNA reads TGTGCCAGCAGCCCGGGGACCGAGGGCCCGCTGGAGACCCAGTACTTC.

This clonotype was detected once. It may be a read error: a sequence one base away is much more abundant. The chain links TRBV7-9 to TRBJ2-7; D remains unclear. CDR1 is SEHNR, CDR2 FQNEAQ, per germline (reference sequence). CDR3 length equals 11 residues. CDR3 DNA sequence: TGTGTCAGCAGCTCCGGACCGGAGCAGTACTTC. This encodes CVSSSGPEQYF.

At least ten counts were recorded for this clonotype. The chain joins TRBV29-1 to TRBJ2-2, with D perhaps matching TRBD1 (6 bases). Trimming removed 4 bases from V and 3 bases from J, with 9 bases in between. This CDR3 contains 13 residues. CDR1 and CDR2 (germline): SQVTM, ANQGSEA. This CDR3 reads CSVGRGDTGELFF. CDR3 sequence (DNA): TGCAGCGTTGGCAGGGGAGACACCGGGGAGCTGTTTTTT.